What follows are 2 T cell receptor beta chains derived from one specimen sequenced in a study of Ad26.COV2.S vaccination and SARS-CoV-2 variants. Profiling relied on immunoSEQ multiplex PCR, and the TCRdb table lists in-frame clones only, not all of them. The table shows 410,000 or so clones, with around 90% occurring only once. Specified treatment: roughly 19 received Ad26.COV2.S at low or high dose, single or two shots; about 5 received placebo; per-sample allocation not given. Sampling was performed 63 days after the first vaccine or placebo injection. This specimen was peripheral blood, taken in a trial of Ad26.COV2.S vaccine versus placebo. Every receptor here comes from a person between 18 and 59 years old who received the Ad26.COV2.S COVID-19 vaccine or a placebo.

J is TRBJ2-7 and V is TRBV29-1; D is ambiguous. CDR1 SQVTM and CDR2 ANQGSEA come from the germline V gene. The germline V and J ends were trimmed by 6 bases and 0 bases, with 12 bases remaining between them. The CDR3 has 13 amino acids. In nucleotides, the CDR3 is TGCAGCGTATCTAAGGCGAGCTCCTACGAGCAGTACTTC. Residues: CSVSKASSYEQYF.

This clone has only a few counts. V usage is TRBV7-2 and J usage is TRBJ1-4, with unresolved D. Germline V gives CDR1 SGHTA, CDR2 FQGNSA. V lost 1 base and J 0 bases, leaving 9 bases between the germline ends. CDR3 length: 16 residues. For the CDR3, the DNA is TGTGCCAGCAGCTTAGTTTCCGGTTCAACTAATGAAAAACTGTTTTTT. Translating it yields CASSLVSGSTNEKLFF.